This passage covers 25 T cell receptor beta chains from one sample sequenced in a study of response to subunit inactivated influenza vaccine. Via MiXCR, TCRdb re-called the RT-PCR reads, giving one row per CDR3 protein. The sample lists 400,000 to 550,000 distinct CDR3 sequences, roughly 27% seen once, with 1.5% to 2% in the top ten. The sequenced sample was CD4+ T cells sorted from PBMCs, obtained 5 to 6 days after vaccination. The receptors stem from a man aged 45-65 years who received an inactivated influenza vaccine.

This clonotype was picked up a small number of times. The chain couples TRBV14 to TRBJ2-7; D call uncertain. CDR1 and CDR2 from the germline V gene are SGHDN and FVKESK. The CDR3 has 14 amino acids. Deletions cut 4 bases from V and 13 bases from J, with 23 bases between. CDR3 DNA sequence: TGTGCCAGCAGCCCAACAGCGATCAAGGGCCTCCACTACTTC. Its protein is CASSPTAIKGLHYF.

At least ten counts were recorded for this clonotype. The CDR3 nucleotides are TGCGCCAGCAGCTTGGTTGCGGAAGAGACCCAGTACTTC. Translated, it gives CASSLVAEETQYF. V and J are TRBV5-1 and TRBJ2-5; D remains ambiguous. V lost 0 bases to trimming and J lost 3 bases, with 6 bases between them. Germline V gene data show CDR1 as SGHRS and CDR2 as YFSETQ. This CDR3 spans 13 amino acids.

V gene TRBV18 combines with J gene TRBJ1-6; possible D gene TRBD1, 5 bases. Germline V gene lookup returns CDR1 KGHSH and CDR2 LQKENI. CDR3 size: 14 residues. Trimming left V 3 bases short and J 10 bases short, with 13 bases between. In DNA form, the CDR3 reads TGTGCCAGCTCACCCGGAAATCAGGGATCACCCCTCCACTTT. The encoded protein is CASSPGNQGSPLHF. The complete variable domain, with remaining parts taken from reference TRBV18 and TRBJ1-6, reads NAGVMQNPRHLVRRRGQEARLRCSPMKGHSHVYWYRQLPEEGLKFMVYLQKENIIDESGMPKERFSAEFPKEGPSILRIQQVVRGDSAAYFCASSPGNQGSPLHFGNGTRLTVT.

In DNA form, the CDR3 reads TGTGCCAGCAGCCCGGGGGTTAGCTCCTACAATGAGCAGTTCTTC. It yields the protein CASSPGVSSYNEQFF. V is TRBV7-8 and J is TRBJ2-1; D is possibly TRBD2 (6 bases). V lost 5 bases and J lost 0, with 11 bases in between. Germline-derived CDR1 and CDR2 are SGHVS and FQNEAQ. The CDR3 is made up of 15 amino acids.

This clonotype was seen ten or more times. The rearrangement links TRBV12-3 or TRBV12-4 to TRBJ1-1; 7 positions match TRBD1. Unmatched junction bases numbered 4, after V lost 6 bases and J lost 0 bases. This CDR3 has 14 amino acids. CDR3 in DNA: TGTGCCAGCAGCAGGGGGTTTATGAACACTGAAGCTTTCTTT. Amino acids: CASSRGFMNTEAFF.

This sequence joins TRBV4-3 and TRBJ2-2; D is unclear. Trimming took off 1 base at V and 0 bases at J, with 12 bases between the two ends. Germline-derived CDR1 and CDR2 are LGHNA and YSLEER. The CDR3 length is 17 residues. CDR3 nucleotides: TGCGCCAGCAGCCAAGTCGAATATATGGCGAACACCGGGGAGCTGTTTTTT. It codes for CASSQVEYMANTGELFF.

The genes are TRBV6-1 and TRBJ2-6; a weak D match, TRBD2 (6 bases). The germline V gene has CDR1 MNHNS and CDR2 SASEGT. CDR3 length: 17 residues. The V and J ends lost 6 bases and 0 bases respectively, with 15 bases between them. This chain's CDR3 is CASRPSGPISGANVLTF. The CDR3 DNA reads TGTGCCAGCAGGCCCAGCGGGCCGATCTCTGGGGCCAACGTCCTGACTTTC.

This clonotype was counted only a few times. The chain is built from TRBV7-9 and TRBJ2-5; 16 bases match TRBD2. CDR1 is SEHNR, CDR2 FQNEAQ, per germline (reference sequence). The CDR3 consists of 17 residues. With 4 bases clipped from V and 4 bases from J, the junction kept 6 bases outside the gene matches. DNA for the CDR3: TGTGCCAGCAGCTCGGGACTAGCGGGGGGGCCGCGAGAGACCCAGTACTTC. Translating it yields CASSSGLAGGPRETQYF.

This clonotype was seen just once. The V and J genes are TRBV6-4 and TRBJ2-2; D is undetermined. The CDR3 totals 14 residues. Germline V gene sequence: CDR1 MRHNA, CDR2 SNTAGT. The ends were cut back, 2 bases at V and 4 bases at J, with 8 bases in the middle. The CDR3 spells CASSDREGTGELFF. The DNA for the CDR3 is TGTGCCAGCAGTGACAGGGAAGGCACCGGGGAGCTGTTTTTT.

V usage is TRBV7-2 and J usage is TRBJ2-5, with unresolved D. From germline, CDR1 is SGHTA and CDR2 FQGNSA. The CDR3 length is 13 residues. V was shortened by 2 bases and J by 7 bases, with 11 bases between the two germline ends. The DNA of the CDR3 is TGTGCCAGCAGCTTACCCCCCCCGGGGACCCAGTACTTC. It specifies CASSLPPPGTQYF.

This clonotype was picked up many times. The rearrangement uses TRBV20-1 and TRBJ1-5, with a possible D match to TRBD1 (6 bases). CDR3 length: 13 amino acids. The V end was cut by 7 bases, the J end by 6 bases, with 16 bases between. Germline V gene data show CDR1 as DFQATT and CDR2 as SNEGSKA (reference sequence). In DNA form, the CDR3 reads TGCAGTGTGGGGGAGGACAGCCGTCAGCCCCAGCATTTT. Its protein product is CSVGEDSRQPQHF.

The chain joins TRBV5-1 to TRBJ2-3; 8 bases line up with TRBD2. Germline V gene sequence: CDR1 SGHRS, CDR2 YFSETQ. The ends lost 4 bases at V and 3 bases at J; junction bases unmatched: 4. This CDR3 spans 14 amino acids. The CDR3 nucleotides are TGCGCCAGCAGCGCGGGGGGAGAGACAGATACGCAGTATTTT. Its protein is CASSAGGETDTQYF.

Concerning this clonotype itself: An end of the junction does not agree with germline; a read error may underlie this. The chain carries TRBV5-1 and TRBJ1-4, with D unresolved. Germline CDR1 SGHRS, CDR2 YFSETQ. This CDR3 is 15 amino acids long. The CDR3 reads CASQLTGLSGEKQFF. The DNA for the CDR3 is TGCGCCAGCCAATTAACCGGCCTCTCAGGTGAAAAACAGTTTTTT.

This chain joins TRBV14 and TRBJ1-6, with TRBD1 identical over 9 bases. CDR3 length: 14 amino acids. Looked up from germline, CDR1 is SGHDN and CDR2 is FVKESK. V shed 8 bases, J shed 9 bases, and the junction held 8 bases outside the gene matches. The CDR3 is CASRGQGKSSPLHF. The DNA of the CDR3 is TGTGCCAGCCGGGGACAGGGAAAAAGTTCACCCCTCCACTTT.

This chain links TRBV20-1 with TRBJ2-7; 9 positions agree with TRBD2. Germline lookup yields CDR1 DFQATT and CDR2 SNEGSKA (reference sequence). The CDR3 has 16 amino acids. Trimming at V came to 2 bases and at J to 5 bases, leaving 13 bases not matched to a gene. CDR3 residues: CSARTPGPSGIHEQYF. The CDR3 DNA is TGCAGTGCTAGAACACCGGGTCCTAGCGGGATCCACGAGCAGTACTTC.

This clonotype was counted between two and nine times. This chain uses TRBV4-2 with TRBJ2-2; tentative D call: TRBD1 (5 bases). V lost 0 bases, J lost 4 bases, and 15 bases lay in between. Germline V gene lookup returns CDR1 LGHNA and CDR2 YNFKEQ. This CDR3 has 17 residues. CDR3 sequence reads: CASSQESRALSTGELFF. CDR3 in DNA: TGTGCCAGCAGCCAAGAATCCAGGGCCCTCTCCACCGGGGAGCTGTTTTTT.

This clonotype was observed a few times. The chain joins TRBV6-2 or TRBV6-3 to TRBJ1-1; TRBD1 aligns across 7 bases. This CDR3 comprises 13 residues. CDR1 and CDR2 (germline): MNHEY, SVGEGT. The junction had 5 bases not matched to a gene; V was cut back by 10 bases and J by 0 bases. This chain's CDR3 is CATRGQMNTEAFF. In DNA, the CDR3 is TGTGCCACCAGGGGACAGATGAACACTGAAGCTTTCTTT.

This clonotype was counted a few times. Written as DNA, the CDR3 is TGTGCCAGCAGCCAAGACAGGGGGCGAACTGAAGCTTTCTTT. Translation: CASSQDRGRTEAFF. V usage is TRBV3-1 and J usage is TRBJ1-1, with TRBD1 matching over 8 bases. In germline, CDR1 is LGHDT, CDR2 YNNKEL (reference sequence). The ends lost 0 bases at V and 5 bases at J; junction bases unmatched: 2. There are 14 residues in the CDR3.

V and J are TRBV6-1 and TRBJ1-1, with D possibly being TRBD1 (6 bases). The V end lost 5 bases, the J end lost 6 bases, and 22 bases lay between the germline ends. CDR1 is MNHNS, CDR2 SASEGT, per germline. The CDR3 runs to 16 residues. The CDR3 spells CASSQANRAPGAEAFF. The CDR3 coding sequence is TGTGCCAGCAGTCAGGCTAACAGGGCCCCAGGGGCTGAAGCTTTCTTT.

The chain carries TRBV20-1 and TRBJ2-4; unclear D gene. This CDR3 contains 16 residues. Germline V lookup: CDR1 DFQATT, CDR2 SNEGSKA (reference sequence). Trimming left V 4 bases short and J 0 bases short, with 16 bases between. CDR3 sequence (DNA): TGCAGTGCTACCGACCCGGGCCCCATAGCCAAAAACATTCAGTACTTC. It translates to CSATDPGPIAKNIQYF.

The chain carries TRBV5-1 and TRBJ1-1, with a possible D match to TRBD1 (5 bases). The CDR3 contains 14 residues. The V gene lost 2 bases and the J gene lost 4 bases, with 12 bases spanning the gap. From germline, CDR1 is SGHRS and CDR2 YFSETQ. The CDR3 coding sequence is TGCGCCAGCAGCTTCGGCTTCGGGGGCACTGAAGCTTTCTTT. It encodes CASSFGFGGTEAFF.

This chain uses TRBV24-1 with TRBJ2-3; 9 bases line up with TRBD2. CDR1 is KGHDR and CDR2 is SFDVKD in the germline V gene. There are 14 residues in the CDR3. J gave up 4 bases and V 3 bases, and 1 base lay outside the gene matches. The CDR3 is CATSDSGRSDTQYF. As DNA, the CDR3 is TGTGCCACCAGTGATAGCGGGAGGTCAGATACGCAGTATTTT.

The V gene is TRBV20-1, the J gene TRBJ2-1; 12 bases fit TRBD2. CDR1 and CDR2 (germline): DFQATT, SNEGSKA (reference sequence). This CDR3 is 15 amino acids long. V lost 2 bases to trimming and J lost 6 bases; unmatched junction nucleotides: 5. This chain's CDR3 is CSARLAGGRGNEQFF. The CDR3 DNA reads TGCAGTGCTAGACTAGCGGGGGGGCGGGGCAATGAGCAGTTCTTC.

This chain joins TRBV20-1 and TRBJ2-1, with 7 bases identical to TRBD2. CDR1 is DFQATT, CDR2 SNEGSKA, per germline (reference sequence). The CDR3 contains 15 residues. Germline trimming cut 2 bases from V and 12 bases from J; bases unmatched to any gene: 16. DNA for the CDR3: TGCAGTGCTAGAAGACGTACTAGCGAGGGAGGGGCGCAGTTCTTC. Translated: CSARRRTSEGGAQFF.

This chain connects TRBV5-1 to TRBJ2-1; 10 nucleotides agree with TRBD2. CDR3 length equals 16 residues. CDR1 is SGHRS, CDR2 YFSETQ, per germline. The V and J ends lost 4 bases and 10 bases, in that order; junction bases with no gene match: 14. Here the CDR3 DNA reads TGCGCCAGCAGCCCCGGGGGGCTAGCGGGAGTTTCGGAGCAGTTCTTC. Encoded protein: CASSPGGLAGVSEQFF.